Shown below are 5 T cell receptor beta chains from a single sample sequenced in a study of monozygotic twins with inflammatory bowel disease. Reanalyzing the 5' RACE reads, TCRdb keeps one entry per CDR3 protein, without DNA. This sample's table reports approximately 380,000 distinct CDR3 sequences. Sequencing used blood. The receptors shown here come from a human donor with ulcerative colitis or Crohn's disease, or a healthy co-twin of an affected twin (not recorded which).

The V call is TRBV5-1, the J call TRBJ2-1; TCRdb returns TRBD2, unconfirmable since there is no DNA. Germline CDR1 is SGHRS and CDR2 is YFSETQ. The CDR3 runs to 16 residues. The CDR3 sequence: CASSLGGTALSNEQFF.

V gene TRBV14 combines with J gene TRBJ2-2; TCRdb picks TRBD2, but there is no DNA to check that call. The CDR3 has 17 residues. The germline CDR1 and CDR2 sequences are SGHDN and FVKESK. The CDR3 region is CASSPRRLAGPTGELFF.

The chain carries TRBV6-1 and TRBJ1-1; TCRdb selects TRBD1, and the lack of DNA leaves this call unchecked. CDR3 length equals 14 residues. Germline assignment: CDR1 MNHNS and CDR2 SASEGT. CDR3 in amino acids: CASRGTVRGTEAFF.

The genes are TRBV18 and TRBJ1-2; checking the TCRdb D call of TRBD1 is not possible without DNA. Germline V gene sequence: CDR1 KGHSH, CDR2 LQKENI. The CDR3 loop spans 18 amino acids. The CDR3: CASSPLPRPGQRSYGYTF.

The chain couples TRBV6-1 to TRBJ2-2; as DNA is missing, the TRBD2 call by TCRdb cannot be tested. Per the germline V gene, CDR1 is MNHNS and CDR2 is SASEGT. This CDR3 has 16 amino acids. CDR3 in amino acids: CASSPGLAGGTGELFF.